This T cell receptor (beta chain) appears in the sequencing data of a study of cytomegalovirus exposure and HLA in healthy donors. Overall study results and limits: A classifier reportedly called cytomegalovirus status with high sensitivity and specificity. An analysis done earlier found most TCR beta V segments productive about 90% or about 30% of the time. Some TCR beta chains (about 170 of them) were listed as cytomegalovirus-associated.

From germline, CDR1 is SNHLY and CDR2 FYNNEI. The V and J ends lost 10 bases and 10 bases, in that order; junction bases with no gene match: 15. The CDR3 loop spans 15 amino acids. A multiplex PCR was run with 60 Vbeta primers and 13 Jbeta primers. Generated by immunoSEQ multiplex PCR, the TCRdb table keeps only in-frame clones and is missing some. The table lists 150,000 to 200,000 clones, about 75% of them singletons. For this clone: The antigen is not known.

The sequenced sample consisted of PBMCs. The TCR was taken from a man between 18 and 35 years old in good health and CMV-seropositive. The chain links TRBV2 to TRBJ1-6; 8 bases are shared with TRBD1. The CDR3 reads CATTREDRVKSPLHF. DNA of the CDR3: TGTGCCACTACGAGGGAGGACAGGGTAAAGTCACCCCTCCACTTT.